This is a list of T cell receptor beta chains from one sample in a study of vaccination and CD4 T cells after COVID-19. TCRdb passed the PCR reads through MiXCR, listing each CDR3 protein once. The sample contains around 17,000 distinct CDR3 sequences, 57% of which appear only once. For these TCRs, the target antigens are not known. Sequences were obtained from CD4+ T cells from blood, cultured in vitro. The receptors shown here come from a human donor who had recovered from COVID-19. CDR3s include the opening cysteine and the closing phenylalanine or tryptophan. A D gene is named only where the DNA matches it firmly. Rows may omit the clone size; those that give it use once, few, many or a size class.

CDR3 DNA: TGTGCCACCACGTTGGCGGAGTCCGTCACCATATATTTT
CDR3 protein: CATTLAESVTIYF
D gene: NA
clone size: few
J gene: TRBJ1-3
V gene: TRBV12-3/TRBV12-4

CDR3 DNA: TGTGCCATCAGTGATCGGACTAGCGGGAGCCTTATGATCTACAATGAGCAGTTCTTC
CDR3 protein: CAISDRTSGSLMIYNEQFF
D gene: TRBD2
clone size: NA
J gene: TRBJ2-1
V gene: TRBV10-3

CDR3 DNA: TGCAGCGTTGGGTGGGGAATGAACACTGAAGCTTTCTTT
CDR3 protein: CSVGWGMNTEAFF
D gene: NA
clone size: NA
J gene: TRBJ1-1
V gene: TRBV29-1

CDR3 DNA: TGCGCCAGCAGCCCAATCCCGCACGAGGGCTACACCTTC
CDR3 protein: CASSPIPHEGYTF
D gene: NA
clone size: few
J gene: TRBJ1-2
V gene: TRBV5-1

CDR3 DNA: TGCGCCAGCAGCGCAGACAGGGGTAAAAGCTCAAACACCGGGGAGCTGTTTTTT
CDR3 protein: CASSADRGKSSNTGELFF
D gene: TRBD1
clone size: NA
J gene: TRBJ2-2
V gene: TRBV5-1

CDR3 DNA: TGCAGTGCTAGAGCATATAGCCCAAATCAGCCCCAGCATTTT
CDR3 protein: CSARAYSPNQPQHF
D gene: NA
clone size: few
J gene: TRBJ1-5
V gene: TRBV20-1

CDR3 DNA: TGTGCCAGCAGCCCCCCCCTAGCGGCGAACACCGGGGAGCTGTTTTTT
CDR3 protein: CASSPPLAANTGELFF
D gene: TRBD2
clone size: NA
J gene: TRBJ2-2
V gene: TRBV11-2

CDR3 DNA: TGTGCCAGCAGTTTCACAGTGAATAGCAATCAGCCCCAGCATTTT
CDR3 protein: CASSFTVNSNQPQHF
D gene: NA
clone size: NA
J gene: TRBJ1-5
V gene: TRBV12-3/TRBV12-4

CDR3 DNA: TGTGCCAGCACCGGGAGCACAGATACGCAGTATTTT
CDR3 protein: CASTGSTDTQYF
D gene: NA
clone size: NA
J gene: TRBJ2-3
V gene: TRBV2

CDR3 DNA: TGCAGTATGGGGGGGTCGGGCTATGGCTACACCTTC
CDR3 protein: CSMGGSGYGYTF
D gene: NA
clone size: NA
J gene: TRBJ1-2
V gene: TRBV20-1

CDR3 DNA: TGTGCCAGCAGCTACCGATTCAATCAGCCCCAGCATTTT
CDR3 protein: CASSYRFNQPQHF
D gene: NA
clone size: NA
J gene: TRBJ1-5
V gene: TRBV7-2

CDR3 DNA: TGTGCCAGCAGCCCCGGGACTCAGGGTTACGGGGAGCTGTTTTTT
CDR3 protein: CASSPGTQGYGELFF
D gene: NA
clone size: NA
J gene: TRBJ2-2
V gene: TRBV11-3

CDR3 DNA: TGTGCCAGCAGCGACCTGATTAGCGGAAGCACAGATACGCAGTATTTT
CDR3 protein: CASSDLISGSTDTQYF
D gene: NA
clone size: NA
J gene: TRBJ2-3
V gene: TRBV9

CDR3 DNA: TGTGCCAGCAGTCGGACAGGACGCCGGCAGCCCCAGCATTTT
CDR3 protein: CASSRTGRRQPQHF
D gene: TRBD1
clone size: NA
J gene: TRBJ1-5
V gene: TRBV11-1

CDR3 DNA: TGTGCCAGCAGTGAAGCCAGCGGGACGAATACGCAGTATTTT
CDR3 protein: CASSEASGTNTQYF
D gene: TRBD2
clone size: few
J gene: TRBJ2-3
V gene: TRBV6-1

CDR3 DNA: TGTGCCACCAGCAGAGAGACCGGGAGGAGGGCCGGGGAGCTGTTTTTT
CDR3 protein: CATSRETGRRAGELFF
D gene: TRBD2
clone size: few
J gene: TRBJ2-2
V gene: TRBV15

CDR3 DNA: TGCGCCAGCAGCCAAGGACTAGCGGTCACAGATACGCAGTATTTT
CDR3 protein: CASSQGLAVTDTQYF
D gene: TRBD2
clone size: few
J gene: TRBJ2-3
V gene: TRBV5-1

CDR3 DNA: TGTGCCAGTACGTTGACGGCCTCTCCCGTGGGCTACACCTTC
CDR3 protein: CASTLTASPVGYTF
D gene: NA
clone size: NA
J gene: TRBJ1-2
V gene: TRBV19

CDR3 DNA: TGCAGCGGTGGGGAGTCGGCGGATTCACCCCTCCACTTT
CDR3 protein: CSGGESADSPLHF
D gene: NA
clone size: NA
J gene: TRBJ1-6
V gene: TRBV20-1

CDR3 DNA: TGTGCCAGCAGCAGGAACCCGCCTGAGGGGGCTTTCTTT
CDR3 protein: CASSRNPPEGAFF
D gene: NA
clone size: NA
J gene: TRBJ1-1
V gene: TRBV5-6

CDR3 DNA: TGTGCCAGCACATGGGACAGCGATAATTCACCCCTCCACTTT
CDR3 protein: CASTWDSDNSPLHF
D gene: TRBD1
clone size: NA
J gene: TRBJ1-6
V gene: TRBV2

CDR3 DNA: TGCAGTGCCAACCTAGCGGGAGTAGGCACCGGGGAGCTGTTTTTT
CDR3 protein: CSANLAGVGTGELFF
D gene: TRBD2
clone size: NA
J gene: TRBJ2-2
V gene: TRBV20-1

CDR3 DNA: TGTGCCAGCAGTGTCTTCGCGGGAGGGCCAGATACGCAGTATTTT
CDR3 protein: CASSVFAGGPDTQYF
D gene: TRBD2
clone size: NA
J gene: TRBJ2-3
V gene: TRBV6-4

CDR3 DNA: TGTGCCAGCCGGGAGGGCGGTGACAATGAGCAGTTCTTC
CDR3 protein: CASREGGDNEQFF
D gene: TRBD2
clone size: few
J gene: TRBJ2-1
V gene: TRBV6-1

CDR3 DNA: TGCAGTGTCACTGGAACTAGCGGGACCAGCTCCTACGAGCAGTACTTC
CDR3 protein: CSVTGTSGTSSYEQYF
D gene: TRBD2
clone size: few
J gene: TRBJ2-7
V gene: TRBV20-1

CDR3 DNA: TGTGCCAGCAGCTTAGACGGGGGAGGCTCCTACAATGAGCAGTTCTTC
CDR3 protein: CASSLDGGGSYNEQFF
D gene: NA
clone size: NA
J gene: TRBJ2-1
V gene: TRBV7-2

CDR3 DNA: TGTGCCAGCAGTTTAACAGGGGTCAGGCAGCCCCAGCATTTT
CDR3 protein: CASSLTGVRQPQHF
D gene: TRBD1
clone size: NA
J gene: TRBJ1-5
V gene: TRBV28

CDR3 DNA: TGTGCCAGTACGAAGGGGGGCTCTGGAAACACCATATATTTT
CDR3 protein: CASTKGGSGNTIYF
D gene: NA
clone size: NA
J gene: TRBJ1-3
V gene: TRBV19

CDR3 DNA: TGTGCCAGCAGTCCCGAATGGGGGAGGCGGAACACTGAAGCTTTCTTT
CDR3 protein: CASSPEWGRRNTEAFF
D gene: NA
clone size: NA
J gene: TRBJ1-1
V gene: TRBV12-3/TRBV12-4

CDR3 DNA: TGTGCCAGCTTCAGGCCGGGAGGAGGCGGGGGGCAGTTCTTC
CDR3 protein: CASFRPGGGGGQFF
D gene: TRBD2
clone size: few
J gene: TRBJ2-1
V gene: TRBV2

CDR3 DNA: TGTGCCATACCGGGACAGGGGGCGTCTGGCTACACCTTC
CDR3 protein: CAIPGQGASGYTF
D gene: TRBD1
clone size: NA
J gene: TRBJ1-2
V gene: TRBV10-3

CDR3 DNA: TGTGCCAGCAGTTTGGGACAGGGCCCACAACCCCTCCACTTT
CDR3 protein: CASSLGQGPQPLHF
D gene: TRBD1
clone size: NA
J gene: TRBJ1-6
V gene: TRBV6-5

CDR3 DNA: TGTGCCAGCAGTGAAGCTCTACAGGGTTACGAGCAGTACTTC
CDR3 protein: CASSEALQGYEQYF
D gene: NA
clone size: few
J gene: TRBJ2-7
V gene: TRBV2

CDR3 DNA: TGCAGTTCCCCAGGGCGGTCCGGGGCCAACGTCCTGACTTTC
CDR3 protein: CSSPGRSGANVLTF
D gene: NA
clone size: few
J gene: TRBJ2-6
V gene: TRBV20-1

CDR3 DNA: TGTGCCAGTAGTATAGATCCTGCAGGGGCCGCGAACTATGGCTACACCTTC
CDR3 protein: CASSIDPAGAANYGYTF
D gene: NA
clone size: NA
J gene: TRBJ1-2
V gene: TRBV19

CDR3 DNA: TGTGCCAGCAGCCGAAAGAGCGGGAGCTATGGGGGCACAGATACGCAGTATTTT
CDR3 protein: CASSRKSGSYGGTDTQYF
D gene: TRBD2
clone size: NA
J gene: TRBJ2-3
V gene: TRBV7-2

CDR3 DNA: TGTGCCAGCAGCCTATCGACAGGGCCCCAAGAGACCCAGTACTTC
CDR3 protein: CASSLSTGPQETQYF
D gene: TRBD1
clone size: NA
J gene: TRBJ2-5
V gene: TRBV6-1

CDR3 DNA: TGTGCCAGCAGCTTGGAGGGACAAGGCCACTCCTATGGCTACACCTTC
CDR3 protein: CASSLEGQGHSYGYTF
D gene: NA
clone size: NA
J gene: TRBJ1-2
V gene: TRBV5-3

CDR3 DNA: TGTGCCATCAGTGAGACGACAGGAAAAAACATTCAGTACTTC
CDR3 protein: CAISETTGKNIQYF
D gene: NA
clone size: NA
J gene: TRBJ2-4
V gene: TRBV10-3

CDR3 DNA: TGTGCCACCAGTGGCCAGACGAATAGCAATCAGCCCCAGCATTTT
CDR3 protein: CATSGQTNSNQPQHF
D gene: NA
clone size: once
J gene: TRBJ1-5
V gene: TRBV24-1